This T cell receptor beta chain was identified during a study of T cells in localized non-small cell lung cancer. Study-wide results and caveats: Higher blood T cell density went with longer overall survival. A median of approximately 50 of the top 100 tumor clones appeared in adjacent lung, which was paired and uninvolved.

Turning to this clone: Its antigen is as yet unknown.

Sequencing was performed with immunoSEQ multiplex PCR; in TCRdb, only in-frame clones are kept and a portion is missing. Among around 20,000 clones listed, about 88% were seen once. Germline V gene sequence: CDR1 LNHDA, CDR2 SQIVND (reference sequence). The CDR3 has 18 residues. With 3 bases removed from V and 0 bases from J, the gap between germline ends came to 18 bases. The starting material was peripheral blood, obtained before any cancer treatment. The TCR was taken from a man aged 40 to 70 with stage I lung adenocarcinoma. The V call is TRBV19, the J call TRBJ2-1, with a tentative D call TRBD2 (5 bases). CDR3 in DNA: TGTGCCAGTAGTATCCGGACTCGGGCGGGTTACTCCTACAATGAGCAGTTCTTC. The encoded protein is CASSIRTRAGYSYNEQFF. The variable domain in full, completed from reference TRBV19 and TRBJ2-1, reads DGGITQSPKYLFRKEGQNVTLSCEQNLNHDAMYWYRQDPGQGLRLIYYSQIVNDFQKGDIAEGYSVSREKKESFPLTVTSAQKNPTAFYLCASSIRTRAGYSYNEQFFGPGTRLTVL.